Listed below are T cell receptor beta chains from one sample, sequenced in a study of human thymus T cells. Clones were read by immunoSEQ multiplex PCR, and TCRdb kept only the in-frame ones, dropping some. The sample yields some 130,000 clones, around 94% seen once. The source material was thymus tissue. The origin of the receptors is a boy under three years old with a congenital heart defect but otherwise immunologically healthy. The CDR3 runs from the conserved cysteine through the conserved F or W. The order of the fields is J gene, clone size, V gene, D gene, CDR3 protein, CDR3 DNA. The D gene is left open where the match is weak. The size of a clone is reported for some rows only, either as once, few or many, or as a class for expanded clones.

J: TRBJ1-5; size: .; V: TRBV4-1; D: TRBD1; CDR3: CASSQDGTGSGQPQHF; DNA: TGCGCCAGCAGCCAAGACGGGACAGGCTCTGGTCAGCCCCAGCATTTT
J: TRBJ1-6; size: .; V: TRBV6-4; D: .; CDR3: CAINSPRQNSPLHF; DNA: TGTGCCATCAATTCCCCCCGACAGAATTCACCCCTCCACTTT
J: TRBJ2-1; size: .; V: TRBV7-2; D: TRBD2; CDR3: CASSVGTSGSYNEQFF; DNA: TGTGCCAGCAGCGTTGGGACTAGCGGGTCTTACAATGAGCAGTTCTTC
J: TRBJ2-5; size: .; V: TRBV7-4; D: .; CDR3: CASSPQPEEKGGTETQYF; DNA: TGTGCCAGCAGCCCCCAGCCCGAGGAGAAGGGAGGCACTGAGACCCAGTACTTC
J: TRBJ1-2; size: .; V: TRBV6-1; D: .; CDR3: CASSFGALGYTF; DNA: TGTGCCAGCAGTTTCGGGGCTTTGGGCTACACCTTC
J: TRBJ2-7; size: .; V: TRBV14; D: .; CDR3: CASSQDTAYSYEQYF; DNA: TGTGCCAGCAGCCAAGATACGGCATATTCTTACGAGCAGTACTTC
J: TRBJ2-7; size: once; V: TRBV28; D: .; CDR3: CASSRDRRGPPMQYF; DNA: TGTGCCAGCAGTCGCGACAGGAGAGGCCCCCCTATGCAGTACTTC
J: TRBJ1-2; size: .; V: TRBV11-2; D: .; CDR3: CASSSSGANYGYTF; DNA: TGTGCCAGCAGCTCCTCCGGGGCGAACTATGGCTACACCTTC
J: TRBJ1-1; size: .; V: TRBV19; D: .; CDR3: CASTALNTEAFF; DNA: TGTGCCAGTACGGCTTTGAACACTGAAGCTTTCTTT
J: TRBJ1-1; size: once; V: TRBV11-2; D: .; CDR3: CASSGGAGGAFF; DNA: TGTGCCAGCAGCGGCGGGGCCGGGGGAGCTTTCTTT
J: TRBJ1-2; size: .; V: TRBV7-9; D: .; CDR3: CASSPPEGDRYGYTF; DNA: TGTGCCAGCAGCCCCCCAGAGGGGGACCGCTATGGCTACACCTTC
J: TRBJ1-6; size: .; V: TRBV27; D: .; CDR3: CASGVGRYNSPLHF; DNA: TGTGCCAGCGGAGTTGGGCGATATAATTCACCCCTCCACTTT
J: TRBJ2-4; size: .; V: TRBV13; D: TRBD2; CDR3: CASSSRLAGVQYF; DNA: TGTGCCAGCAGCTCCAGACTAGCGGGGGTTCAGTACTTC
J: TRBJ1-1; size: few; V: TRBV9; D: .; CDR3: CASSSYRNTEAFF; DNA: TGTGCCAGCAGCTCTTACAGGAACACTGAAGCTTTCTTT
J: TRBJ2-1; size: .; V: TRBV15; D: TRBD2; CDR3: CATSRVRTSKSSYNEQFF; DNA: TGTGCCACCAGCAGAGTTCGGACTAGCAAGAGCTCCTACAATGAGCAGTTCTTC
J: TRBJ2-1; size: .; V: TRBV6-5; D: TRBD2; CDR3: CASTAGGLNEQFF; DNA: TGTGCCAGCACAGCGGGGGGGCTCAATGAGCAGTTCTTC
J: TRBJ1-4; size: once; V: TRBV5-1; D: .; CDR3: CASSTRAATNEKLFF; DNA: TGCGCCAGCAGTACAAGAGCCGCAACTAATGAAAAACTGTTTTTT
J: TRBJ2-1; size: .; V: TRBV7-2; D: TRBD2; CDR3: CASSGLTSGGAGYNEQFF; DNA: TGTGCCAGCAGCGGATTGACTAGCGGGGGGGCCGGGTACAATGAGCAGTTCTTC
J: TRBJ2-1; size: .; V: TRBV9; D: .; CDR3: CASSVDDYNEQFF; DNA: TGTGCCAGCAGCGTCGACGACTACAATGAGCAGTTCTTC
J: TRBJ2-2; size: .; V: TRBV6-5; D: .; CDR3: CASSYTRNTGELFF; DNA: TGTGCCAGCAGTTATACGAGGAACACCGGGGAGCTGTTTTTT
J: TRBJ2-5; size: .; V: TRBV27; D: TRBD1; CDR3: CASSQAQGARGTQYF; DNA: TGTGCCAGCAGCCAAGCTCAGGGGGCGAGAGGGACCCAGTACTTC
J: TRBJ2-3; size: .; V: TRBV5-1; D: TRBD2; CDR3: CASSGPGLAGGPRTDTQYF; DNA: TGCGCCAGCAGCGGACCGGGACTAGCGGGGGGGCCTAGGACAGATACGCAGTATTTT
J: TRBJ1-2; size: once; V: TRBV5-1; D: .; CDR3: CASSLNSQSAYGYTF; DNA: TGCGCCAGCAGCTTGAATTCGCAGTCAGCCTATGGCTACACCTTC
J: TRBJ2-6; size: .; V: TRBV29-1; D: TRBD1; CDR3: CSVPGQGIDGANVLTF; DNA: TGCAGCGTCCCGGGACAGGGGATCGATGGGGCCAACGTCCTGACTTTC
J: TRBJ1-2; size: .; V: TRBV4-1; D: TRBD1; CDR3: CASSQDYRGGGYTF; DNA: TGCGCCAGCAGCCAAGATTACAGGGGGGGCGGCTACACCTTC
J: TRBJ2-1; size: .; V: TRBV28; D: .; CDR3: CASSLDRYNEQFF; DNA: TGTGCCAGCAGCTTAGACAGATACAATGAGCAGTTCTTC
J: TRBJ1-3; size: .; V: TRBV28; D: .; CDR3: CASSPSPWTKVSGNTIYF; DNA: TGTGCCAGCAGTCCCTCTCCTTGGACGAAGGTCTCTGGAAACACCATATATTTT
J: TRBJ2-7; size: few; V: TRBV7-2; D: TRBD1; CDR3: CASSWTGDHEQYF; DNA: TGTGCCAGCAGCTGGACAGGGGACCACGAGCAGTACTTC
J: TRBJ2-7; size: .; V: TRBV4-3; D: .; CDR3: CASSPSKDRRYEQYF; DNA: TGCGCCAGCAGCCCCTCAAAAGACAGGCGGTACGAGCAGTACTTC
J: TRBJ1-2; size: .; V: TRBV30; D: .; CDR3: CAWSRDYEGYGYTF; DNA: TGTGCCTGGTCCAGGGACTATGAAGGCTATGGCTACACCTTC
J: TRBJ2-5; size: .; V: TRBV10-2; D: .; CDR3: CASSEYIQETQYF; DNA: TGCGCCAGCAGTGAGTACATCCAAGAGACCCAGTACTTC
J: TRBJ1-4; size: few; V: TRBV29-1; D: .; CDR3: CSVKTGRGNEKLFF; DNA: TGCAGCGTGAAGACAGGACGAGGTAATGAAAAACTGTTTTTT
J: TRBJ2-7; size: .; V: TRBV6-6; D: .; CDR3: CASSYPTCSYEQYF; DNA: TGTGCCAGCAGTTATCCGACATGCTCCTACGAGCAGTACTTC
J: TRBJ2-7; size: .; V: TRBV27; D: TRBD1; CDR3: CASSHGQGSYEQYF; DNA: TGTGCCAGCAGTCACGGACAGGGTTCCTACGAGCAGTACTTC